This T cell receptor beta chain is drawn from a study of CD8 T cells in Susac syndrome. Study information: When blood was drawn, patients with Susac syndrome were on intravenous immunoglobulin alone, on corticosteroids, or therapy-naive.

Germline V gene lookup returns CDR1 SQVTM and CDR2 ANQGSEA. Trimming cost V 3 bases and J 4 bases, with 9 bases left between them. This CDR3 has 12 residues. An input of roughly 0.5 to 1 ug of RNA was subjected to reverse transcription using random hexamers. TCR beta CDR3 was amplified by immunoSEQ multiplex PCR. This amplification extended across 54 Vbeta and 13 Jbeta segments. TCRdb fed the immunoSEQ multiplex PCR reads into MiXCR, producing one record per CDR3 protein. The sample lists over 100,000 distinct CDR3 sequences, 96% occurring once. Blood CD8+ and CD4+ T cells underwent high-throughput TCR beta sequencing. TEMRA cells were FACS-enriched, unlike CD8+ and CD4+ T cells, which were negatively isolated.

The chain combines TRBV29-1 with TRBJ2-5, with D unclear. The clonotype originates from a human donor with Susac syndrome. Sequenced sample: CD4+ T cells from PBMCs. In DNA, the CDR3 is TGCAGCGTTGATCCGGGTGTAGAGACCCAGTACTTC. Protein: CSVDPGVETQYF. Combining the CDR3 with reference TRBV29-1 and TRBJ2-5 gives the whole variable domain SAVISQKPSRDICQRGTSLTIQCQVDSQVTMMFWYRQQPGQSLTLIATANQGSEATYESGFVIDKFPISRPNLTFSTLTVSNMSPEDSSIYLCSVDPGVETQYFGPGTRLLVL.